What follows describes a single T cell receptor (beta chain). These data originate in a study of blood T cell repertoires in COVID-19. Whole-study context: Sources were T cells, B-cell-depleted T cells, or PBMCs; the material itself was cDNA or gDNA.

In the original analysis: For nucleated cells, counts were estimated from reference gene primer amplification. Sequencing was performed with immunoSEQ multiplex PCR; in TCRdb, only in-frame clones are kept and a portion is missing. V, J and clone size reflect that table, while D and trimming were determined from the DNA. The sample includes under 350,000 clones, 80% to 90% of them seen just once. V was cut by 7 bases and J by 1 base, with 10 bases left in between. CDR1 and CDR2 (germline): MDHEN, SYDVKM. This CDR3 has 14 amino acids. Participants spanned ages about 18 to 90 years and resided in fewer than 30 US areas. Donors were grouped by their self-reported clinical history.

The receptor's source is a woman aged 40-49 years with acute COVID-19. The chain has TRBV28 and TRBJ2-2; D might be TRBD1 (6 bases). The sequencing sample was made of PBMCs or T cells enriched from blood (not recorded which). The CDR3 sequence is CASKPGQNTGELFF. The CDR3 nucleotides read TGTGCCAGCAAACCGGGACAGAACACCGGGGAGCTGTTTTTT.